One sample yielded the 30 T cell receptor beta chains listed below, sequenced in a study of T cells in narcolepsy (dated by TCRdb to 2016 to 2019). The library was prepared using the immunoSEQ multiplex PCR assay. In its TCRdb copy, this immuneACCESS table keeps in-frame sequences only and misses some clones. Where compared with another copy, unresolved V genes explain less than half of these, and the others have no known cause. Counted in this sample were 30,000 to 35,000 clones; around four fifths of them appeared once. The ten largest clones represent approximately 2.7% of the sample. The sample consisted of CD45RA- memory CD4+ T cells from PBMCs. Interpreted using the paper, the cell subset or site label stands for: memory T cells sorted ex vivo from peripheral blood. The receptor source for this set is a human donor with narcolepsy.

The genes are TRBV28 and TRBJ1-5; D is ambiguous. The germline V and J ends were trimmed by 7 bases and 3 bases, with 10 bases remaining between them. Per germline, CDR1 MDHEN and CDR2 SYDVKM. The CDR3 length is 13 residues. In DNA form, the CDR3 reads TGTGCCAGCACCGACACCTCCAATCAGCCCCAGCATTTT. Protein sequence: CASTDTSNQPQHF.

The genes are TRBV7-2 and TRBJ2-5; tentatively, D is TRBD1 (6 bases). V was trimmed by 3 bases and J by 4 bases, leaving 15 bases between them. The length of the CDR3 is 15 residues. CDR1 and CDR2 (germline): SGHTA, FQGNSA. Here the CDR3 reads CASSFGQKRGETQYF. The CDR3, as DNA: TGTGCCAGCAGCTTTGGACAGAAGCGAGGAGAGACCCAGTACTTC. Full variable domain (rest looked up from reference TRBV7-2 and TRBJ2-5): GAGVSQSPSNKVTEKGKDVELRCDPISGHTALYWYRQSLGQGLEFLIYFQGNSAPDKSGLPSDRFSAERTGGSVSTLTIQRTQQEDSAVYLCASSFGQKRGETQYFGPGTRLLVL.

A remark on this clone: Other DNA sequences within the sample encode an identical CDR3. The chain employs TRBV5-1 and TRBJ1-1; possible D gene TRBD1, 5 bases. Germline CDR1 is SGHRS and CDR2 is YFSETQ. This CDR3 region has 12 residues. V gave up 2 bases and J gave up 7 bases, with 9 bases separating them. Here the CDR3 DNA reads TGCGCCAGCAGCTTTGGGCAGGGTGAAGCTTTCTTT. Protein sequence: CASSFGQGEAFF.

The CDR3 loop is CASTSTSGNSIAGELFF. In DNA, the CDR3 is TGTGCCAGCACCTCGACTAGCGGGAACTCCATAGCCGGGGAGCTGTTTTTT. V usage is TRBV9 and J usage is TRBJ2-2; TRBD2 matches 11 bases. This CDR3 has 17 residues. Germline V lookup: CDR1 SGDLS, CDR2 YYNGEE. The J segment lost 6 bases and the V segment lost 6 bases, leaving 13 bases of the junction unmatched.

The chain uses TRBV19 and TRBJ1-2; D gene unclear. Per the germline V gene, CDR1 is LNHDA and CDR2 is SQIVND (reference sequence). Trimming took off 5 bases at V and 9 bases at J, with 16 bases between the two ends. This CDR3 is built from 13 residues. CDR3 protein: CASSDRDIHSYTF. In DNA form, the CDR3 reads TGTGCCAGTAGTGACCGAGACATCCATAGCTACACCTTC.

The chain links TRBV5-1 to TRBJ1-2; TRBD1 matches at 10 bases. Germline CDR1 SGHRS, CDR2 YFSETQ. This CDR3 has 15 amino acids. With 3 bases clipped from V and 4 bases from J, the junction kept 6 bases outside the gene matches. The CDR3 bases are TGCGCCAGCAGCTCCGGACAGGGGGGGTCCTATGGCTACACCTTC. Its translation is CASSSGQGGSYGYTF.

The chain joins TRBV6-6 to TRBJ2-7; the match to TRBD2 covers 13 bases. This CDR3 spans 16 amino acids. J lost 3 bases, V lost 2 bases, and 4 bases had no gene match. Germline V gives CDR1 MNHNY, CDR2 SVGAGI (reference sequence). The CDR3 DNA sequence: TGTGCCAGCAGTTACGGACTAGCGGGAGTTATCTACGAGCAGTACTTC. Protein product: CASSYGLAGVIYEQYF.

This clone was observed a few times. This chain uses TRBV2 with TRBJ1-5, with D perhaps matching TRBD1 (5 bases). The germline gives CDR1 SNHLY, CDR2 FYNNEI. V was clipped by 7 bases and J by 2 bases, with 15 bases between them. The CDR3 totals 15 residues. CDR3 coding DNA: TGTGCCAGCACTGGGGGTAGTAGCGGCAATCAGCCCCAGCATTTT. The encoded protein is CASTGGSSGNQPQHF.

The J gene is TRBJ2-7, the V gene TRBV27; TRBD2 might be the D (6 bases). This CDR3 has 11 amino acids. V gave up 10 bases and J gave up 0 bases, with 7 bases separating them. CDR1 is MNHEY and CDR2 is SMNVEV in the germline V gene (reference sequence). The DNA for the CDR3 is TGTGCCACCGGGGGCTCCTACGAGCAGTACTTC. Its protein is CATGGSYEQYF.

The CDR3 loop is CASSLGRGQLFF. The CDR3 nucleotides read TGCGCCAGCAGCTTGGGAAGGGGGCAGCTGTTTTTT. V and J are TRBV5-1 and TRBJ1-4, with 7 positions matching TRBD1. CDR1 is SGHRS and CDR2 is YFSETQ in the germline V gene. The V gene end was trimmed by 0 bases and the J gene end by 14 bases; junction bases not matched to a gene: 4. The CDR3 runs 12 residues.

The rearrangement links TRBV19 to TRBJ1-1; 7 bases fit TRBD1. Trimming at V came to 4 bases and at J to 10 bases, leaving 18 bases not matched to a gene. The CDR3 has 16 amino acids. Per the germline V gene, CDR1 is LNHDA and CDR2 is SQIVND (reference sequence). The CDR3 region is CASSTTGSRRGMRAFF. The CDR3, as DNA: TGTGCCAGTAGTACGACAGGGTCGCGGAGAGGGATGAGAGCTTTCTTT.

The chain is built from TRBV27 and TRBJ1-1; the D is unclear. The CDR3 contains 13 residues. Trimming cost V 6 bases and J 7 bases, with 15 bases left between them. CDR1 is MNHEY and CDR2 is SMNVEV in the germline V gene (reference sequence). DNA for the CDR3: TGTGCCAGCAGACAAAACGGGATAGATGAAGCTTTCTTT. Its translation: CASRQNGIDEAFF.

The chain is built from TRBV30 and TRBJ1-2; 7 nucleotides match TRBD1. CDR3 length: 14 amino acids. Losses at the gene ends were 7 bases for V and 8 bases for J; bases not matched to a gene: 16. From germline, CDR1 is GTSNPN and CDR2 SVGIG (reference sequence). CDR3 amino acids: CAFSTTTTGVGYTF. The CDR3 bases are TGTGCCTTCTCCACTACTACCACAGGGGTAGGCTACACCTTC. Filled out from reference TRBV30 and TRBJ1-2, the complete variable domain reads SQTIHQWPATLVQPVGSPLSLECTVEGTSNPNLYWYRQAAGRGLQLLFYSVGIGQISSEVPQNLSASRPQDRQFILSSKKLLLSDSGFYLCAFSTTTTGVGYTFGSGTRLTVV.

The chain has TRBV5-4 and TRBJ1-2, with D maybe TRBD1 (6 bases). The CDR3 runs 14 residues. V shed 5 bases and J shed 6 bases, with 17 bases lying between them. Germline CDR1 is SGHNT and CDR2 is YYREEE (reference sequence). For the CDR3, the DNA is TGTGCCAGCAGACCTACTATTACAGGGAATGGCTACACCTTC. Translated, it gives CASRPTITGNGYTF. Filled out from reference TRBV5-4 and TRBJ1-2, the complete variable domain reads ETGVTQSPTHLIKTRGQQVTLRCSSQSGHNTVSWYQQALGQGPQFIFQYYREEENGRGNFPPRFSGLQFPNYSSELNVNALELDDSALYLCASRPTITGNGYTFGSGTRLTVV.

This chain joins TRBV9 and TRBJ1-2; 10 bases are a match to TRBD1. CDR1 and CDR2 from the germline V gene are SGDLS and YYNGEE. This CDR3 spans 15 amino acids. Germline trimming cut 4 bases from V and 8 bases from J; bases unmatched to any gene: 11. CDR3 nucleotide sequence: TGTGCCAGCAGCCCCCTCACCGGGACAGGGGTCGGCTACACCTTC. It encodes CASSPLTGTGVGYTF.

The chain employs TRBV29-1 and TRBJ2-7; maybe TRBD2 (5 bases). V lost 4 bases and J 5 bases, leaving 15 bases between the germline ends. Per germline, CDR1 SQVTM and CDR2 ANQGSEA. The CDR3 covers 13 residues. The CDR3 bases are TGCAGCGTTGGTCTAGCTGATCGCAACGAGCAGTACTTC. As protein: CSVGLADRNEQYF.

The rearrangement links TRBV6-5 to TRBJ1-2, with D unresolved. V was trimmed by 3 bases and J by 1 base, leaving 12 bases between them. The germline gives CDR1 MNHEY, CDR2 SVGAGI. The CDR3 is 15 residues long. The CDR3 nucleotides read TGTGCCAGCAGTTATCTCCCGGGGAATAACTATGGCTACACCTTC. It specifies CASSYLPGNNYGYTF.

The genes are TRBV9 and TRBJ2-2, with TRBD2 matching over 9 bases. The germline V gene encodes CDR1 SGDLS and CDR2 YYNGEE. The V and J ends lost 1 base and 6 bases, in that order; junction bases with no gene match: 7. The length of the CDR3 is 16 residues. The CDR3 reads CASSVLAGGPAGELFF. The CDR3 DNA is TGTGCCAGCAGCGTACTGGCGGGAGGGCCCGCCGGGGAGCTGTTTTTT.

This clone was seen a few times. This chain links TRBV29-1 with TRBJ1-6, with D uncertain. CDR1 and CDR2 from the germline V gene are SQVTM and ANQGSEA. The V end was cut by 7 bases, the J end by 7 bases, with 14 bases between. The CDR3 consists of 13 residues. The CDR3 bases are TGCAGCGCTGTGGAGGAGCTGAATTCACCCCTCCACTTT. Translating it yields CSAVEELNSPLHF.

This chain uses TRBV2 with TRBJ2-3; 11 nucleotides match TRBD2. The CDR3 contains 17 residues. V gave up 2 bases and J gave up 3 bases; unmatched junction bases: 7. CDR1 and CDR2 from the germline V gene are SNHLY and FYNNEI. CDR3 sequence: CASSESGSGRGTDTQYF. In DNA form, the CDR3 reads TGTGCCAGCAGTGAATCGGGTAGCGGGAGGGGTACAGATACGCAGTATTTT.

This chain connects TRBV7-2 to TRBJ2-5; TRBD2 agrees at 7 bases. This CDR3 comprises 15 residues. Germline lookup yields CDR1 SGHTA and CDR2 FQGNSA. The junction had 7 bases not matched to a gene; V was cut back by 1 base and J by 5 bases. The DNA of the CDR3 is TGTGCCAGCAGCTTAGATCGTGTGGGAGGGGAGACCCAGTACTTC. This gives the protein CASSLDRVGGETQYF. Complete variable domain (other parts from reference TRBV7-2 and TRBJ2-5): GAGVSQSPSNKVTEKGKDVELRCDPISGHTALYWYRQSLGQGLEFLIYFQGNSAPDKSGLPSDRFSAERTGGSVSTLTIQRTQQEDSAVYLCASSLDRVGGETQYFGPGTRLLVL.

Here the CDR3 reads CASSEAREQGLGGEQFF. In DNA form, the CDR3 reads TGTGCCAGCAGTGAAGCGCGGGAGCAGGGGCTAGGGGGTGAGCAGTTCTTC. The genes are TRBV6-1 and TRBJ2-1, with D possibly matching TRBD2 (7 bases). The length of the CDR3 is 17 residues. CDR1 is MNHNS, CDR2 SASEGT, per germline. V lost 0 bases to trimming and J lost 9 bases, with 21 bases between them.

The sample holds one count of this clone. The V call is TRBV5-5, the J call TRBJ2-2; 10 bases agree with TRBD1. CDR1 is SGHKS, CDR2 YYEKEE, per germline (reference sequence). With V trimmed by 0 bases and J by 5 bases, 1 base remained unmatched. The CDR3 totals 15 residues. CDR3 DNA: TGTGCCAGCAGCTTGGGACAGGGGGCGACCGGGGAGCTGTTTTTT. Its protein product is CASSLGQGATGELFF.

This clone is a singleton in its sample. This chain connects TRBV7-2 to TRBJ2-3, with 7 bases matching TRBD2. The CDR3 loop spans 16 amino acids. Trimming at V came to 1 base and at J to 2 bases, leaving 6 bases not matched to a gene. CDR1 and CDR2 (germline): SGHTA, FQGNSA. In nucleotides, the CDR3 is TGTGCCAGCAGCTTAGACCCCAGCGGGGACACAGATACGCAGTATTTT. Translating it yields CASSLDPSGDTDTQYF.

The chain recombines TRBV11-1 with TRBJ2-1; no clear D gene. CDR1 is SGHAT, CDR2 FQDESV, per germline (reference sequence). Trimming removed 6 bases at V and 9 bases at J, with 12 bases between. This CDR3 is built from 12 residues. The CDR3 protein is CASRPLVGEQFF. The CDR3 DNA reads TGTGCCAGCAGACCCCTGGTAGGTGAGCAGTTCTTC.

In this sample, this clone turned up once. The CDR3 sequence: CASSLDNVAAQETQYF. CDR3 nucleotide sequence: TGTGCCAGCAGCTTAGATAATGTCGCAGCCCAAGAGACCCAGTACTTC. The chain carries TRBV11-2 and TRBJ2-5; no definite D call. V was pared by 0 bases and J by 1 base, with 12 bases between. The CDR3 spans 16 residues. CDR1 is SGHAT, CDR2 FQNNGV, per germline.

CDR3 coding DNA: TGCGCCAGCAGGACTAGCGCCACTTCCACAGATACGCAGTATTTT. The encoded protein is CASRTSATSTDTQYF. The chain couples TRBV5-1 to TRBJ2-3, with 8 nucleotides matching TRBD2. After removal of 5 bases from V and 2 bases from J, the junction contained 7 bases not matched to a gene. In germline, CDR1 is SGHRS, CDR2 YFSETQ. The CDR3 is made up of 15 amino acids.

This chain joins TRBV6-1 and TRBJ1-6; D unresolved. Trimming removed 5 bases from V and 18 bases from J, with 20 bases in between. CDR1 and CDR2 (germline): MNHNS, SASEGT. This CDR3 is 13 amino acids long. This CDR3 reads CASSQTTDGPYHF. The CDR3 bases are TGTGCCAGCAGTCAAACGACGGACGGCCCTTACCACTTT.

The J gene is TRBJ1-5, the V gene TRBV19, with D maybe TRBD1 (6 bases). Trimming removed 7 bases at V and 7 bases at J, with 20 bases between. The germline V gene encodes CDR1 LNHDA and CDR2 SQIVND (reference sequence). The CDR3 is 15 amino acids. The CDR3 spells CASMDGPGVKQPQHF. The CDR3 DNA sequence: TGTGCCAGTATGGATGGGCCAGGGGTAAAACAGCCCCAGCATTTT. Full variable domain (outside the CDR3, taken from reference TRBV19 and TRBJ1-5): DGGITQSPKYLFRKEGQNVTLSCEQNLNHDAMYWYRQDPGQGLRLIYYSQIVNDFQKGDIAEGYSVSREKKESFPLTVTSAQKNPTAFYLCASMDGPGVKQPQHFGDGTRLSIL.

This CDR3 reads CASSESQGGSGYTF. The CDR3 DNA sequence: TGCGCCAGCAGTGAGTCGCAAGGGGGTAGTGGCTACACCTTC. The chain is built from TRBV10-1 and TRBJ1-2, with D perhaps matching TRBD1 (6 bases). Per germline, CDR1 WNHNN and CDR2 SYGVQD (reference sequence). Deletions cut 0 bases from V and 7 bases from J, with 12 bases between. This CDR3 comprises 14 residues.